Below, one T cell receptor beta chain is given with its context. Antigen unknown. The data derive from a study of T cells expressing NK-cell markers. Reprocessing the 5' RACE reads, TCRdb reports a single entry for every CDR3 protein and omits DNA. The repertoire table contains some 140,000 distinct CDR3 sequences. Findings of the study overall: Of the CD8+ T cells in about 6 donors, about 1.0-7.5% belonged to dominant NKG2C+ clonotypes.

This CDR3 is 14 amino acids long. Sequencing input: blood T cells: a sorted CD56 or NKG2C T cell subset, CD4+ or CD8+ T cells, or bulk PBMC T cells (not recorded which). This sequence was found in a woman aged 45 to 65 in good health. The V gene is TRBV12-3 or TRBV12-4, the J gene TRBJ2-3; the TRBD1 assignment by TCRdb is unverifiable without DNA. The CDR3 here is CASRPGTSADTQYF.